This TCR beta chain was retrieved from a study of T cells in Graves' hyperthyroidism and ophthalmopathy. Study details: At initial diagnosis, before any treatment had begun, peripheral blood was obtained. Study conclusions and caveats: Expanded thyroid clonotypes (above 0.001) were mostly also found in blood.

The source material, RNA transcripts, was used to amplify TCR beta CDR3 regions. In the first-round RT-PCR of the TCR CDR3, the HTBI primer set was used. TCRdb analysed the multiplex PCR reads with MiXCR anew, one entry per CDR3 protein. The profile covers 500,000 to 750,000 distinct CDR3 sequences, with 14% appearing a single time and about 7% taken by the ten largest. Turning to this clonotype: Its matching antigen is unknown.

CDR3 length: 12 residues. Germline CDR1 is MNHEY and CDR2 is SVGEGT. V lost 3 bases to trimming and J lost 8 bases, with 8 bases between them. This sequence was found in a woman under 30 with Graves' ophthalmopathy. This chain connects TRBV6-2 or TRBV6-3 to TRBJ2-1; no definite D call. Sequencing was carried out using blood. DNA for the CDR3: TGTGCCAGCAGTTATCCGATGTATGAGCAGTTCTTC. It codes for CASSYPMYEQFF.